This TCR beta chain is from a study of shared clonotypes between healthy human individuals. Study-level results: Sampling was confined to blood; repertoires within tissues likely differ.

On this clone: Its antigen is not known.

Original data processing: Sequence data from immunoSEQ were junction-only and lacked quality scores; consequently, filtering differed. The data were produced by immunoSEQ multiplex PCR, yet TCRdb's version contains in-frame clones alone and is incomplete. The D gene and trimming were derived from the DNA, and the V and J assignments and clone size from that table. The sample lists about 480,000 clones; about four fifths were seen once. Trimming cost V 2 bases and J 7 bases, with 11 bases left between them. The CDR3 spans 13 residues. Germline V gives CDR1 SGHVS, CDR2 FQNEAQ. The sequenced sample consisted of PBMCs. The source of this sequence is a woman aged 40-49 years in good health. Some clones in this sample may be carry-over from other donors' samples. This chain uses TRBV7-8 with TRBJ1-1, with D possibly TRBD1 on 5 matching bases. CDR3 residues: CASSLNTGNEAFF. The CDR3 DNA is TGTGCCAGCAGCTTAAACACAGGAAATGAAGCTTTCTTT.